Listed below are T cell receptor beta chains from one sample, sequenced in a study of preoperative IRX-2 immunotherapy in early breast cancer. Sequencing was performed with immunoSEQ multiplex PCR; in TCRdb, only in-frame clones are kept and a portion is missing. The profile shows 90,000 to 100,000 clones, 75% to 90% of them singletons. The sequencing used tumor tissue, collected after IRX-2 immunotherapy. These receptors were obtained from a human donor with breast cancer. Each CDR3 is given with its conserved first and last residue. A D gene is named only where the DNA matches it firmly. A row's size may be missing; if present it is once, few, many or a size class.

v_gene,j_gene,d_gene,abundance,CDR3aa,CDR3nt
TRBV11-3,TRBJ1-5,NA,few,CASSLWSGVGQPQHF,TGTGCCAGCAGCTTGTGGTCGGGAGTCGGTCAGCCCCAGCATTTT
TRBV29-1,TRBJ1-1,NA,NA,CSAESLSNTEAFF,TGCAGCGCCGAGTCTCTTTCGAACACTGAAGCTTTCTTT
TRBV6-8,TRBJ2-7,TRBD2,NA,CASSQGTSGRPLGEYF,TGTGCCAGCAGCCAAGGGACTAGCGGGAGGCCGCTTGGGGAGTACTTC
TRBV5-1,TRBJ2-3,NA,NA,CASSLNAEEDTQYF,TGCGCCAGCAGCTTGAATGCAGAGGAAGATACGCAGTATTTT
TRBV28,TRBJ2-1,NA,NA,CASSPGGRLQGYEQFF,TGTGCCAGCAGTCCCGGGGGCCGTCTTCAAGGATATGAGCAGTTCTTC
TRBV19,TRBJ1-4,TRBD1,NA,CASSPGQGGHEKLFF,TGTGCCAGTAGTCCCGGACAGGGAGGGCATGAAAAACTGTTTTTT
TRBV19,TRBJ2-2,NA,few,CASSIGSLNTGELFF,TGTGCCAGTAGTATAGGCAGCTTAAACACCGGGGAGCTGTTTTTT
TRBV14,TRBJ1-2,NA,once,CASSQGVTYGYTF,TGTGCCAGCAGCCAAGGGGTTACCTATGGCTACACCTTC
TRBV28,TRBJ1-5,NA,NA,CASSLTGASDQPQHF,TGTGCCAGCAGTTTAACCGGGGCGTCCGATCAGCCCCAGCATTTT
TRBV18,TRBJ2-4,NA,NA,CASSPAKDPAKNIQYF,TGTGCCAGCTCACCCGCAAAAGACCCTGCCAAAAACATTCAGTACTTC
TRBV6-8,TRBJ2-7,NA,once,CASRRADRMNYEQYF,TGTGCCAGCAGACGCGCCGACAGGATGAACTACGAGCAGTACTTC
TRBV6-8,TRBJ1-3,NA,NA,CASSYSVSDSGNTIYF,TGTGCCAGCAGTTACTCGGTTAGCGACAGCGGAAACACCATATATTTT
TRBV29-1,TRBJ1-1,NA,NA,CSGNPLANTEAFF,TGCAGCGGCAACCCCCTGGCAAACACTGAAGCTTTCTTT
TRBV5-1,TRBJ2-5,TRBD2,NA,CASSFGLAGGQETQYF,TGCGCCAGCAGCTTCGGACTAGCGGGGGGCCAAGAGACCCAGTACTTC
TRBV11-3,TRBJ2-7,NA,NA,CASSAQGQSSYEQYF,TGTGCCAGCAGCGCCCAAGGACAGAGCTCCTACGAGCAGTACTTC
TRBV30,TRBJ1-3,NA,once,CAWTETAGNTIYF,TGTGCCTGGACAGAGACGGCTGGAAACACCATATATTTT
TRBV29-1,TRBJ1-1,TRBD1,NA,CSARQGGNTEAFF,TGCAGCGCCCGACAGGGGGGGAACACTGAAGCTTTCTTT
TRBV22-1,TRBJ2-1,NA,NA,CASSMSGISYNEQFF,TGTGCCAGCAGTATGAGCGGGATATCCTACAATGAGCAGTTCTTC
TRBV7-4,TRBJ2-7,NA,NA,CASSFGRGYEQYF,TGTGCCAGCAGCTTCGGCAGGGGCTACGAGCAGTACTTC
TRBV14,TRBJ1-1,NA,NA,CASSLTTGNTEAFF,TGTGCCAGCAGTCTTACTACAGGGAACACTGAAGCTTTCTTT
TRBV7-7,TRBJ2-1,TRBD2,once,CASSRGLAAVDEQFF,TGTGCCAGCAGCCGAGGACTAGCGGCGGTCGATGAGCAGTTCTTC
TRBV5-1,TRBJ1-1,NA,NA,CASKEPPTGTEAFF,TGCGCCAGCAAAGAGCCCCCCACAGGCACTGAAGCTTTCTTT
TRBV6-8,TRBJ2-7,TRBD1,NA,CAATGQDKSEQYF,TGTGCCGCCACGGGACAGGATAAATCCGAGCAGTACTTC
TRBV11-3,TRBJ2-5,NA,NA,CASSLGRREETQYF,TGTGCCAGCAGCCTAGGCCGGAGGGAAGAGACCCAGTACTTC
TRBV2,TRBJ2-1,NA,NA,CASSLPRSYNEQFF,TGTGCCAGCAGCTTGCCGAGGTCCTACAATGAGCAGTTCTTC
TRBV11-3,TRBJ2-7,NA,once,CASSFRDVEAYEQYF,TGTGCCAGCAGCTTCCGGGACGTGGAGGCCTACGAGCAGTACTTC
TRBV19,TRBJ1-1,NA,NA,CASSSQQGGWTEAFF,TGTGCCAGTAGTTCGCAACAGGGTGGGTGGACTGAAGCTTTCTTT
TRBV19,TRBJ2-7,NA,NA,CASSIGRTYEQYF,TGTGCCAGTAGTATCGGACGGACCTACGAGCAGTACTTC
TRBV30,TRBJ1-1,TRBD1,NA,CAGTGDALSEAFF,TGTGCCGGGACAGGGGACGCGCTAAGTGAAGCTTTCTTT
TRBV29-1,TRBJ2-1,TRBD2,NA,CSVEDLQAGSYNEQFF,TGCAGCGTTGAAGATCTTCAAGCGGGAAGTTACAATGAGCAGTTCTTC
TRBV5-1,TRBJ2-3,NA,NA,CASSLDGTSADTQYF,TGCGCCAGCAGCTTGGATGGGACCAGTGCAGATACGCAGTATTTT
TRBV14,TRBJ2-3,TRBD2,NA,CASSRAGGRYTDTQYF,TGTGCCAGCAGCCGGGCGGGGGGGCGATACACAGATACGCAGTATTTT
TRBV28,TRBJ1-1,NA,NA,CASRPGFANTEAFF,TGTGCCAGCAGGCCAGGGTTCGCGAACACTGAAGCTTTCTTT
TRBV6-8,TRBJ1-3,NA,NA,CASSDRSSGNTIYF,TGTGCCAGCAGTGACCGGAGCTCTGGAAACACCATATATTTT
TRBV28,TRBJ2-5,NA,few,CASSEEGAGGETQYF,TGTGCCAGCAGTGAGGAGGGGGCAGGAGGAGAGACCCAGTACTTC
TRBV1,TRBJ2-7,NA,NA,CASSHHGGLAGFPEQYF,TGCGCCAGCAGCCACCACGGTGGGCTAGCGGGGTTTCCCGAGCAGTACTTC
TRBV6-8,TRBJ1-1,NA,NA,CASSPILNTEAFF,TGTGCCAGCAGCCCGATCCTGAACACTGAAGCTTTCTTT
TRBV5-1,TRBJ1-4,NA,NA,CASSFGTLAEKLFF,TGCGCCAGCAGCTTCGGGACACTCGCTGAAAAACTGTTTTTT
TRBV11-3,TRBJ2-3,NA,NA,CASSLDRAYTDTQYF,TGTGCCAGCAGCTTGGACAGAGCCTACACAGATACGCAGTATTTT
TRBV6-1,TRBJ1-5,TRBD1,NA,CASSEGQGAGQPQHF,TGTGCCAGCAGTGAAGGCCAGGGGGCGGGTCAGCCCCAGCATTTT
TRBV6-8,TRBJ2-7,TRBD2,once,CASSYGGSYEQYF,TGTGCCAGCAGTTACGGCGGGAGCTACGAGCAGTACTTC
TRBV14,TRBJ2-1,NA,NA,CASSQKSSEQFF,TGTGCCAGCAGCCAAAAGAGTAGTGAGCAGTTCTTC
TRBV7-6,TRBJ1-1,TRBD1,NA,CASSQGQGTTEAFF,TGTGCCAGCAGCCAAGGACAGGGAACGACTGAAGCTTTCTTT
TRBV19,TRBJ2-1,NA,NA,CASSIPPDQGNEQFF,TGTGCCAGTAGTATACCCCCTGACCAGGGGAATGAGCAGTTCTTC
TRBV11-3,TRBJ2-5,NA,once,CASSWDSQTSETQYF,TGTGCCAGCAGCTGGGACTCCCAAACAAGCGAGACCCAGTACTTC
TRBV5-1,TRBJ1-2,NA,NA,CASSLALGAGYGYTF,TGCGCCAGCAGCTTGGCCCTTGGGGCCGGCTATGGCTACACCTTC
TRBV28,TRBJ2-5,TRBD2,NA,CASSPRGGRERETQYF,TGTGCCAGCAGCCCTCGGGGGGGCAGGGAGCGTGAGACCCAGTACTTC
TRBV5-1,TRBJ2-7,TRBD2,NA,CASKPVGTSGGNEQYF,TGCGCCAGCAAACCGGTAGGGACTAGCGGGGGGAACGAGCAGTACTTC
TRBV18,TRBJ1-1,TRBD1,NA,CASDRDRGLSNTEAFF,TGTGCCAGCGACCGGGACAGGGGTTTATCGAACACTGAAGCTTTCTTT
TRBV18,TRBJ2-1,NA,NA,CASSLGTTDPFF,TGTGCCAGCTCACTTGGGACGACCGATCCGTTCTTC
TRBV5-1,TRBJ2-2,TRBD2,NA,CASSGSGGLNTGELFF,TGCGCCAGCAGCGGTAGCGGGGGGCTTAACACCGGGGAGCTGTTTTTT
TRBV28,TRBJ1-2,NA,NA,CASSREANYGYTF,TGTGCCAGCAGTAGGGAAGCTAACTATGGCTACACCTTC
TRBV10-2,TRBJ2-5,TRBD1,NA,CASSEWKGASRETQYF,TGCGCCAGCAGTGAGTGGAAGGGGGCTAGCAGGGAGACCCAGTACTTC
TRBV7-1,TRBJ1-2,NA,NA,CASSYTAKLLYGYTF,TGTGCCAGCAGCTACACGGCGAAACTACTCTATGGCTACACCTTC
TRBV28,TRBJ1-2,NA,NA,CASSPVSYGYTF,TGTGCCAGCAGTCCCGTTTCATATGGCTACACCTTC